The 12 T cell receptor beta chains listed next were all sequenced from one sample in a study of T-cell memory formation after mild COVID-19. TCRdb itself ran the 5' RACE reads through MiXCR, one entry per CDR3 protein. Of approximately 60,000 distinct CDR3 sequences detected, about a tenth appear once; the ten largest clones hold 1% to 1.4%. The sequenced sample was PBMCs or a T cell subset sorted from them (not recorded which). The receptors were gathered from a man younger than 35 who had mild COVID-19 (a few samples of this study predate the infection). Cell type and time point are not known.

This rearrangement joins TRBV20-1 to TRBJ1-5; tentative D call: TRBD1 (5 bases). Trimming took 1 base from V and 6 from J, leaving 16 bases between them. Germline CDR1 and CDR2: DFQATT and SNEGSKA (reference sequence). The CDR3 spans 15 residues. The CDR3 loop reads CSARVRGRYSQPQHF. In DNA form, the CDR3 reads TGCAGTGCTAGAGTACGGGGGAGGTATAGTCAGCCCCAGCATTTT.

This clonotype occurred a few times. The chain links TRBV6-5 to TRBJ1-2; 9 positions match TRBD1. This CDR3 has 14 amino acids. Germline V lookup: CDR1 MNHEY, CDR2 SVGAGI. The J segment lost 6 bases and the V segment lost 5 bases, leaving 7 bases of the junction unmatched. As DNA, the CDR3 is TGTGCCAGCAGTCCCGGGACAGGGTTTCATGGCTACACCTTC. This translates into CASSPGTGFHGYTF.

CDR3 DNA: TGCGCCAGCAGCCTAGCGGGCCCAGAGACCCAGTACTTC. This sequence encodes CASSLAGPETQYF. This sequence joins TRBV4-1 and TRBJ2-5; 7 bases fit TRBD2. Germline CDR1 reads MGHRA; CDR2 reads YSYEKL. With 4 bases clipped from V and 4 bases from J, the junction kept 3 bases outside the gene matches. The CDR3 spans 13 residues.

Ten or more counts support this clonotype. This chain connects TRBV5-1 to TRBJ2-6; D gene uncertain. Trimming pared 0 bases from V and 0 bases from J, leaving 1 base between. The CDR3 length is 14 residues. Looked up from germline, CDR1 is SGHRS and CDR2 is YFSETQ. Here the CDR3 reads CASSLGSGANVLTF. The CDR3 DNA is TGCGCCAGCAGCTTGGGCTCTGGGGCCAACGTCCTGACTTTC.

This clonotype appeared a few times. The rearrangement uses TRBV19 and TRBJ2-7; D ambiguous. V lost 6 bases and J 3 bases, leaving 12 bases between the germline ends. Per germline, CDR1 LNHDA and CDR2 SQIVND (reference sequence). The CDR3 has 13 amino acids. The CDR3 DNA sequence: TGTGCCAGTAGGGCCCTTTTGGGCTACGAGCAGTACTTC. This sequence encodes CASRALLGYEQYF.

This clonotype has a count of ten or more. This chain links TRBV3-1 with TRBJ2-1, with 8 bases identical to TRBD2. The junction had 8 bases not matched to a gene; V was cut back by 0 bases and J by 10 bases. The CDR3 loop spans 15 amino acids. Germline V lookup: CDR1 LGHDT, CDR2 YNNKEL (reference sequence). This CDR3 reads CASSQDAGGAPEQFF. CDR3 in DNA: TGTGCCAGCAGCCAAGATGCCGGGGGGGCCCCCGAGCAGTTCTTC.

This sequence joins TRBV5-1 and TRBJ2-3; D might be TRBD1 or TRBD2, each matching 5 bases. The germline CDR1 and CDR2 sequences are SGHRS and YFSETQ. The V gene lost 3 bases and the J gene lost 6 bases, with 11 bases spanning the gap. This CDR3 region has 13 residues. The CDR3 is CASSWVGDDTQYF. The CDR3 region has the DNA TGCGCCAGCAGCTGGGTGGGGGATGATACGCAGTATTTT.

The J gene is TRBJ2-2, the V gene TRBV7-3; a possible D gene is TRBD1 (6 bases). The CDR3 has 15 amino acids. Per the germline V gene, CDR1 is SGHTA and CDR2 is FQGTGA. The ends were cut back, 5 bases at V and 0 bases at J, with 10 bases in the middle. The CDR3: CASSQDRANTGELFF. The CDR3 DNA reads TGTGCCAGCAGCCAGGACAGAGCGAACACCGGGGAGCTGTTTTTT.

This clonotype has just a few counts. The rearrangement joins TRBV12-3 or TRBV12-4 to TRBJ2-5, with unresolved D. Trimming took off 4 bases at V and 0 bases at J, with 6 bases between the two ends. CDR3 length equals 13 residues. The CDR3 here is CASSSSYQETQYF. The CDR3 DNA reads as TGTGCCAGCAGTTCTTCATACCAAGAGACCCAGTACTTC.

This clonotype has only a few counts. CDR3: CASSLDSLAGVKYF. The CDR3 bases are TGTGCCAGCAGCTTGGATTCCCTAGCGGGGGTAAAGTACTTC. J is TRBJ2-5 and V is TRBV5-6, with 10 bases lining up with TRBD2. Germline trimming cut 0 bases from V and 12 bases from J; bases unmatched to any gene: 8. The CDR3 runs to 14 residues. Germline CDR1 and CDR2: SGHDT and YYEEEE.

CDR3 bases: TGTGCCAGCAGGAGGATAGCGGAACGAACCGGGGAGCTGTTTTTT. It codes for CASRRIAERTGELFF. The chain uses TRBV2 and TRBJ2-2; possible D gene TRBD2, 6 bases. The CDR3 length is 15 residues. Trimming stripped 6 bases from V and 5 bases from J, with 16 bases between. The germline V gene encodes CDR1 SNHLY and CDR2 FYNNEI.

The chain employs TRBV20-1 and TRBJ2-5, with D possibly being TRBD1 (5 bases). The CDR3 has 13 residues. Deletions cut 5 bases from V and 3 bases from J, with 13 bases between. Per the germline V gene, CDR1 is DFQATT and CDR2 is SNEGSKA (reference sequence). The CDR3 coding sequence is TGCAGTGCTCTAGACAGTCTGAAAGAGACCCAGTACTTC. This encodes CSALDSLKETQYF.